Listed below are T cell receptor beta chains from one sample, sequenced in a study of T cell responses to AZD1222 COVID-19 vaccine. Measured with immunoSEQ multiplex PCR; TCRdb has only the in-frame clones, and not every one. This sample has approximately 150,000 clones, with approximately 90% found just once. Material: peripheral blood, obtained 28 days after the second AZD1222 dose. The receptors derive from an adult who received the AZD1222 COVID-19 vaccine. Both conserved end residues are part of each CDR3. D genes are given only for firm matches. Clone size is shown for a subset of rows, as once, few, many or a class of expanded clone.

v_call,clone_size,d_call,j_call,cdr3_nt,cdr3_aa
TRBV6-5,NA,NA,TRBJ2-2,TGTGCCAGCAGGAACACCGGGGAGCTGTTTTTT,CASRNTGELFF
TRBV6-5,NA,NA,TRBJ2-3,TGTGCCAGCAGGCATTCTCATACGCAGTATTTT,CASRHSHTQYF
TRBV7-9,once,TRBD1,TRBJ1-1,TGTGCCAGCAGCCCGGGACAGGGAGCTTTCTTT,CASSPGQGAFF
TRBV5-1,NA,NA,TRBJ2-5,TGCGCCAGCAGCCAGCCAATCTCGGGTGGGGAGACCCAGTACTTC,CASSQPISGGETQYF
TRBV3-1/TRBV3-2,few,NA,TRBJ1-2,TGTGCCAGCAGCCAACTTGGCGGCTACACCTTC,CASSQLGGYTF
TRBV30,NA,NA,TRBJ1-1,TGTGCCTGGAGTGTAGTCCCTGAAGCTTTCTTT,CAWSVVPEAFF
TRBV7-2,NA,NA,TRBJ1-2,TGTGCCAGCAGCTTAGGGAGGGATCGAGGGGGCTACACCTTC,CASSLGRDRGGYTF
TRBV29-1,NA,TRBD1,TRBJ1-1,TGCAGCGTTAGACAGGGGGATTGGACTGAAGCTTTCTTT,CSVRQGDWTEAFF
TRBV5-6,NA,NA,TRBJ1-5,TGTGCCAGCAGCTTGGCCCTCGGTCAGCCCCAGCATTTT,CASSLALGQPQHF
TRBV19,NA,NA,TRBJ2-2,TGTGCCAGCTCGTTAGAGGGGGGAGACACCGGGGAGCTGTTTTTT,CASSLEGGDTGELFF
TRBV5-4,NA,NA,TRBJ2-7,TGTGCCAGCGGGATCCCGGGCAATTACGAGCAGTACTTC,CASGIPGNYEQYF
TRBV7-2,NA,TRBD2,TRBJ2-1,TGTGCCAGCAGCTTAATAACTAGCGGGGGTTTAGGTGAGCAGTTCTTC,CASSLITSGGLGEQFF
TRBV30,once,TRBD2,TRBJ2-5,TGTGCCTGGAGTGCAAATCTAGCGGCCCAGTACTTC,CAWSANLAAQYF
TRBV6-5,NA,NA,TRBJ2-6,TGTGCCAGCAGTTACTCCCTCTCTGGGGCCAACGTCCTGACTTTC,CASSYSLSGANVLTF
TRBV2,NA,NA,TRBJ1-1,TGTGCCAGCAGTGAAGGTGGGGTTGGGGCTTTCTTT,CASSEGGVGAFF
TRBV6-6,NA,NA,TRBJ2-7,TGTGCCAGCAGACAGGAACCGACCGAGCAGTACTTC,CASRQEPTEQYF
TRBV18,NA,NA,TRBJ1-5,TGTGCCAGCTCCCGGGGGCGCGATCAGCCCCAGCATTTT,CASSRGRDQPQHF
TRBV27,NA,TRBD1,TRBJ1-6,TGTGCCAGCAGGAGGACAGGGGGGGATTCACCCCTCCACTTT,CASRRTGGDSPLHF
TRBV7-9,NA,NA,TRBJ2-1,TGTGCCAGCAGCATAGCTGGCGGGACCTCCTACAATGAGCAGTTCTTC,CASSIAGGTSYNEQFF
TRBV11-2,NA,NA,TRBJ1-1,TGTGCCAGCAGCTTATTAGGCCTGGCAGCTAACACTGAAGCTTTCTTT,CASSLLGLAANTEAFF
TRBV4-1,NA,NA,TRBJ1-1,TGCGCCAGCAGCCAAGTTCCGAACACTGAAGCTTTCTTT,CASSQVPNTEAFF
TRBV6-5,NA,NA,TRBJ2-2,TGTGCCAGCAAAGCGGAGGTGACCGGGGAGCTGTTTTTT,CASKAEVTGELFF
TRBV7-9,NA,NA,TRBJ1-1,TGTGCCAGCAGCTCCATTAACGGCGCGAACACTGAAGCTTTCTTT,CASSSINGANTEAFF